The 15 T cell receptor beta chains given below trace back to one sample, sequenced in a study of neoadjuvant anti-PD-1 for oral cavity cancer. The protocol was immunoSEQ multiplex PCR, while the TCRdb copy is restricted to in-frame clones and leaves out a portion. The sample has 72,000 or so clones, around 82% seen once. Here the sequenced sample was PBMCs, taken before nivolumab (anti-PD-1) treatment. Receptors were obtained from a person aged 35-80 years with oral cavity squamous cell carcinoma.

The V gene is TRBV10-1, the J gene TRBJ1-1, with unresolved D. The germline V gene encodes CDR1 WNHNN and CDR2 SYGVQD (reference sequence). The CDR3 consists of 14 residues. Between the trimmed V and J ends, which lost 4 bases and 3 bases, there was a span of 12 bases. The CDR3 region has the DNA TGCGCCAGCAGTGTATCCAGGTCGTACACTGAAGCTTTCTTT. Translated, it gives CASSVSRSYTEAFF.

The gene calls are TRBV14 and TRBJ2-7; 10 bases map to TRBD1. The junction had 6 bases not matched to a gene; V was cut back by 4 bases and J by 6 bases. CDR1 SGHDN and CDR2 FVKESK come from the germline V gene. This CDR3 has 14 residues. CDR3 DNA: TGTGCCAGCAGCCTAACCGGGACAGGGGCCGAGCAGTACTTC. Its protein is CASSLTGTGAEQYF.

V usage is TRBV7-6 and J usage is TRBJ2-1; 12 bases line up with TRBD2. Per the germline V gene, CDR1 is SGHVS and CDR2 is FNYEAQ. The V gene end was trimmed by 4 bases and the J gene end by 6 bases; junction bases not matched to a gene: 7. The CDR3 extends over 16 amino acids. The DNA of the CDR3 is TGTGCCAGCAGCTCGACGACTAGCGGGAGTGGCAATGAGCAGTTCTTC. The encoded protein is CASSSTTSGSGNEQFF.

The chain employs TRBV5-6 and TRBJ2-5; D is unresolved. This CDR3 is built from 11 residues. CDR1 is SGHDT, CDR2 YYEEEE, per germline. The V end was cut by 4 bases, the J end by 3 bases, with 4 bases between. DNA of the CDR3: TGTGCCAGCAGCCGCGAAGAGACCCAGTACTTC. This codes for CASSREETQYF.

The V and J genes are TRBV7-9 and TRBJ2-7; no clear D gene. The CDR3 totals 11 residues. The V and J ends lost 6 bases and 6 bases respectively, with 9 bases between them. Germline CDR1 reads SEHNR; CDR2 reads FQNEAQ (reference sequence). In DNA, the CDR3 is TGTGCCAGCAGGAATTTCGCCGAGCAGTACTTC. This translates into CASRNFAEQYF.

This chain links TRBV6-5 with TRBJ2-2; 9 nucleotides match TRBD1. Germline V lookup: CDR1 MNHEY, CDR2 SVGAGI. The length of the CDR3 is 16 residues. The V segment lost 4 bases and the J segment 4 bases; nucleotides outside the gene matches: 7. DNA for the CDR3: TGTGCCAGCAGTTCCTTCTTACAGGGGGCCACCGGGGAGCTGTTTTTT. It yields the protein CASSSFLQGATGELFF.

This clone has just one count. The chain uses TRBV15 and TRBJ2-1, with D possibly matching TRBD2 (6 bases). This CDR3 comprises 19 residues. From germline, CDR1 is LNHNV and CDR2 YYDKDF (reference sequence). The V gene lost 0 bases and the J gene lost 1 base, with 19 bases spanning the gap. The DNA for the CDR3 is TGTGCCACCAGCAGAGATATGCCTAGCGAGCTTCGGTCCTACAATGAGCAGTTCTTC. Residues: CATSRDMPSELRSYNEQFF. Together with reference TRBV15 and TRBJ2-1, the CDR3 gives the full variable domain: DAMVIQNPRYQVTQFGKPVTLSCSQTLNHNVMYWYQQKSSQAPKLLFHYYDKDFNNEADTPDNFQSRRPNTSFCFLDIRSPGLGDTAMYLCATSRDMPSELRSYNEQFFGPGTRLTVL.

The chain recombines TRBV7-8 with TRBJ2-7; 10 nucleotides match TRBD2. The CDR3 has 16 amino acids. Per the germline V gene, CDR1 is SGHVS and CDR2 is FQNEAQ. V shed 3 bases and J 3 bases; nucleotides not matched to a gene: 8. The CDR3 region is CASSFGLAGALYEQYF. The CDR3 nucleotides read TGTGCCAGCAGCTTTGGCCTAGCGGGAGCACTCTACGAGCAGTACTTC.

The gene calls are TRBV5-1 and TRBJ1-3; D call uncertain. This CDR3 spans 14 amino acids. Germline CDR1 SGHRS, CDR2 YFSETQ. Trimming removed 0 bases from V and 2 bases from J, with 6 bases in between. Here the CDR3 reads CASSLDVTGNTIYF. Written as DNA, the CDR3 is TGCGCCAGCAGCTTGGACGTGACTGGAAACACCATATATTTT. Drawing the rest from reference TRBV5-1 and TRBJ1-3, the complete variable domain is KAGVTQTPRYLIKTRGQQVTLSCSPISGHRSVSWYQQTPGQGLQFLFEYFSETQRNKGNFPGRFSGRQFSNSRSEMNVSTLELGDSALYLCASSLDVTGNTIYFGEGSWLTVV.

This chain connects TRBV9 to TRBJ2-2; possible D gene TRBD1, 5 bases. The CDR3 contains 16 residues. The germline CDR1 and CDR2 sequences are SGDLS and YYNGEE. Trimming cost V 2 bases and J 1 base, with 12 bases left between them. CDR3 residues: CASSVTGAMNTGELFF. DNA of the CDR3: TGTGCCAGCAGCGTGACTGGGGCTATGAACACCGGGGAGCTGTTTTTT.

The V and J genes are TRBV30 and TRBJ2-1; 12 positions match TRBD2. After removal of 4 bases from V and 2 bases from J, the junction contained 6 bases not matched to a gene. Germline V gene lookup returns CDR1 GTSNPN and CDR2 SVGIG (reference sequence). The CDR3 sequence is 16 residues long. The CDR3 nucleotides are TGTGCCTGGACCGAGGGGACTAGCGGGCCCTACAATGAGCAGTTCTTC. Its protein is CAWTEGTSGPYNEQFF.

This clone has just one count. The gene calls are TRBV18 and TRBJ2-3, with D perhaps matching TRBD1 (6 bases). The CDR3 extends over 17 amino acids. Germline CDR1 is KGHSH and CDR2 is LQKENI. Trimming cost V 4 bases and J 1 base, with 18 bases left between them. DNA for the CDR3: TGTGCCAGCTCACGCACAACCTCAGGGGACCGCACAGATACGCAGTATTTT. Protein product: CASSRTTSGDRTDTQYF.

This chain links TRBV6-1 with TRBJ2-7; 7 bases fit TRBD2. CDR3 length: 15 residues. Trimming removed 3 bases from V and 0 bases from J; junction bases left unmatched: 5. Germline V gene data show CDR1 as MNHNS and CDR2 as SASEGT. The CDR3 spells CASSDAAGSSYEQYF. The CDR3 DNA reads as TGTGCCAGCAGTGACGCAGCGGGAAGCTCCTACGAGCAGTACTTC.

This chain connects TRBV6-4 to TRBJ2-7; 9 nucleotides agree with TRBD1. V shed 11 bases, J shed 2 bases, and the junction held 4 bases outside the gene matches. CDR1 MRHNA and CDR2 SNTAGT come from the germline V gene. The CDR3 spans 12 residues. The CDR3 reads CAGGDRAYEQYF. The CDR3 DNA follows: TGTGCCGGGGGGGACAGGGCCTACGAGCAGTACTTC.

The chain employs TRBV27 and TRBJ2-1; TRBD1 or TRBD2 may be the D gene (5 bases each). V was shortened by 8 bases and J by 11 bases, with 19 bases between the two germline ends. This CDR3 spans 13 amino acids. Germline V gene data show CDR1 as MNHEY and CDR2 as SMNVEV (reference sequence). The CDR3 sequence is CASYGARSMKQFF. In DNA form, the CDR3 reads TGTGCCAGCTACGGGGCAAGATCAATGAAGCAGTTCTTC.